At least ten counts were recorded for the clone carrying this T cell receptor (beta chain). Its target is not known. The sample originates from a study of T cells after yellow fever vaccination. Points from the study as a whole: Most primary-vaccination clones reappeared after the booster (approximately 95% CD4, more than 70% CD8). Bulk-population clonotypes that are abundant could appear as contaminants in FACS-sorted repertoires.

MiXCR was run by TCRdb on the 5' RACE reads, yielding one entry per CDR3 protein. The sample consists of some 250,000 distinct CDR3 sequences, approximately 3.8% of them appearing once. The V gene end was trimmed by 6 bases and the J gene end by 2 bases; junction bases not matched to a gene: 2. CDR1 and CDR2 from the germline V gene are SQVTM and ANQGSEA. The CDR3 runs 13 residues. This clonotype was obtained from a young man who received the YFV17D yellow fever vaccine. Specimen: PBMCs, collected 15 days after the yellow fever booster vaccination. This rearrangement joins TRBV29-1 to TRBJ1-5; 9 bases map to TRBD1. The CDR3: CSVRTGGNQPQHF. The CDR3 DNA reads as TGCAGCGTAAGGACAGGGGGCAATCAGCCCCAGCATTTT. Complete variable domain (other parts from reference TRBV29-1 and TRBJ1-5): SAVISQKPSRDICQRGTSLTIQCQVDSQVTMMFWYRQQPGQSLTLIATANQGSEATYESGFVIDKFPISRPNLTFSTLTVSNMSPEDSSIYLCSVRTGGNQPQHFGDGTRLSIL.